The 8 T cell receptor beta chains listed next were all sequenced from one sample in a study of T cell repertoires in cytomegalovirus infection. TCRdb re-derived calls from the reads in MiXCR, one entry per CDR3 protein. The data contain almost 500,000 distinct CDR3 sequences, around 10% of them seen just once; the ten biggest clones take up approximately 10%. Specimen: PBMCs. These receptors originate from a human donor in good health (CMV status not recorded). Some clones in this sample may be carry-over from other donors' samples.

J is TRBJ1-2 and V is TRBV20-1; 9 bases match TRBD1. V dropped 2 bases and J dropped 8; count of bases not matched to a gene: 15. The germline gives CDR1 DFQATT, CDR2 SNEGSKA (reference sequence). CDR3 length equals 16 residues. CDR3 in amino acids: CSARIPGLQGATGYTF. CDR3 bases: TGCAGTGCTAGAATTCCCGGGTTACAGGGGGCAACCGGCTACACCTTC.

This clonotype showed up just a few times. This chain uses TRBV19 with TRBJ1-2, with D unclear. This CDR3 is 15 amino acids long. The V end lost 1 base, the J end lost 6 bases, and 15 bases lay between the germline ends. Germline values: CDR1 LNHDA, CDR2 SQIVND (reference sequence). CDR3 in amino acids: CASSIGYGSYDGYTF. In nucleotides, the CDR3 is TGTGCCAGTAGTATAGGGTACGGATCCTATGATGGCTACACCTTC. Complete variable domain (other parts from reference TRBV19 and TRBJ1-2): DGGITQSPKYLFRKEGQNVTLSCEQNLNHDAMYWYRQDPGQGLRLIYYSQIVNDFQKGDIAEGYSVSREKKESFPLTVTSAQKNPTAFYLCASSIGYGSYDGYTFGSGTRLTVV.

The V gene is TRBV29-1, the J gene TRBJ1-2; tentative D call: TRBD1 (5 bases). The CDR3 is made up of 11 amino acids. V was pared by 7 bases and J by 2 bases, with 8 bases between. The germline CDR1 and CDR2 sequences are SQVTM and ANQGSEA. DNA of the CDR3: TGCAGCGCAGAGGGGAACTATGGCTACACCTTC. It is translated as CSAEGNYGYTF.

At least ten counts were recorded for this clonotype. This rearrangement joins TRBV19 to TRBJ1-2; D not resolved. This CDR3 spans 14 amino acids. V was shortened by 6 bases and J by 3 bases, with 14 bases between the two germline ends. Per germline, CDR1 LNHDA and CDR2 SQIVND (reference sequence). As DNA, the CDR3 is TGTGCCAGTAGCCAAAGACCTAGTGACTATGGCTACACCTTC. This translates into CASSQRPSDYGYTF.

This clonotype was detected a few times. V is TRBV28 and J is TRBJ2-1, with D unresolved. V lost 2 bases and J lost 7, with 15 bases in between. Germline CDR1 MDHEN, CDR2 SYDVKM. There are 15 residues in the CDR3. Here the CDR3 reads CASSLEAVFVNEQFF. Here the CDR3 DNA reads TGTGCCAGCAGTTTAGAAGCAGTTTTTGTGAATGAGCAGTTCTTC.

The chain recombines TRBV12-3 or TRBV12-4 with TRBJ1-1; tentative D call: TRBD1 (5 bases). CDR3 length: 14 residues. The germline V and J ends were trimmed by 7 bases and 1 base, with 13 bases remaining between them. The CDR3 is CASTLGTENTEAFF. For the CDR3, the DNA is TGTGCCAGCACCTTGGGGACCGAGAACACTGAAGCTTTCTTT.

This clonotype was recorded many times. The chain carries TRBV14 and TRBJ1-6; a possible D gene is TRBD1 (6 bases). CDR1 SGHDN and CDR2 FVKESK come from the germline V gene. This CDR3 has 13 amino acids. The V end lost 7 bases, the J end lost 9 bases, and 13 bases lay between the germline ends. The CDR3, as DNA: TGTGCCAGCAAGCTCCTGGACAGTTCACCCCTCCACTTT. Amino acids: CASKLLDSSPLHF.

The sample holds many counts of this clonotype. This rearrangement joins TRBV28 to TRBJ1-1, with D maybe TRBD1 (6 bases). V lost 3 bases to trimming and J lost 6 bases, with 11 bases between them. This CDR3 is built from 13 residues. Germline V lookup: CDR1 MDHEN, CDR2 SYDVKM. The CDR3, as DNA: TGTGCCAGCAGTTTCAGGGGAATCTCTGAAGCTTTCTTT. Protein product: CASSFRGISEAFF.